The 32 T cell receptor beta chains below were found in one sample sequenced in a study of blood T cell repertoires in COVID-19. The table came from immunoSEQ multiplex PCR; TCRdb's copy has only in-frame clones and leaves some out. The data hold around 200,000 clones, with around 82% observed a single time. The sequencing input was peripheral blood. The source of these receptors is a man in his forties or fifties with active or convalescent COVID-19.

This clone occurred a few times. The CDR3 bases are TGTGCCAGCGAGGGATCGCGGGGGGGCGAGGAGACCCAGTACTTC. Protein sequence: CASEGSRGGEETQYF. This sequence joins TRBV2 and TRBJ2-5, with 9 bases lining up with TRBD2. The CDR3 contains 15 residues. The ends lost 8 bases at V and 5 bases at J; junction bases unmatched: 12. CDR1 is SNHLY, CDR2 FYNNEI, per germline.

The rearrangement joins TRBV30 to TRBJ1-2, with TRBD1 matching 7 bases. The CDR3 length is 15 residues. CDR1 is GTSNPN and CDR2 is SVGIG in the germline V gene (reference sequence). Trimming cost V 0 bases and J 3 bases; bases outside gene matches: 7. The CDR3 region has the DNA TGTGCCTGGAGTGTTCTCACTACAGGGGACTATGGCTACACCTTC. Residues: CAWSVLTTGDYGYTF.

This clone was seen a handful of times. The genes are TRBV29-1 and TRBJ2-1, with 9 bases aligning to TRBD2. V lost 5 bases to trimming and J lost 7 bases; unmatched junction nucleotides: 6. The length of the CDR3 is 13 residues. From germline, CDR1 is SQVTM and CDR2 ANQGSEA. The CDR3 loop is CSVTAGGSNEQFF. The CDR3 DNA is TGCAGCGTTACAGCGGGGGGTTCGAATGAGCAGTTCTTC.

The chain employs TRBV7-9 and TRBJ1-5, with TRBD1 matching over 9 bases. This CDR3 is 14 amino acids long. CDR1 is SEHNR and CDR2 is FQNEAQ in the germline V gene (reference sequence). Trimming at V came to 5 bases and at J to 5 bases, leaving 4 bases not matched to a gene. The CDR3 nucleotides are TGTGCCAGCAGCCCAGGACAGGGGTATCAGCCCCAGCATTTT. Protein product: CASSPGQGYQPQHF.

The chain uses TRBV4-1 and TRBJ2-5; D is ambiguous. CDR1 and CDR2 from the germline V gene are MGHRA and YSYEKL. V gave up 0 bases and J gave up 4 bases, with 9 bases separating them. CDR3 length: 14 residues. This CDR3 reads CASSQDLTTETQYF. DNA of the CDR3: TGCGCCAGCAGCCAAGACCTAACCACAGAGACCCAGTACTTC.

V usage is TRBV19 and J usage is TRBJ2-1; TRBD1 agrees at 8 bases. CDR3 length: 13 residues. CDR1 and CDR2 (germline): LNHDA, SQIVND (reference sequence). The trim removed 3 bases at V and 10 bases at J, leaving 5 bases unmatched. The CDR3 region is CASSIGQGGEQFF. Here the CDR3 DNA reads TGTGCCAGTAGTATCGGACAGGGTGGCGAGCAGTTCTTC.

The genes are TRBV30 and TRBJ2-1; 9 bases are shared with TRBD2. The germline V gene encodes CDR1 GTSNPN and CDR2 SVGIG (reference sequence). The CDR3 has 17 amino acids. V shed 1 base and J 2 bases; nucleotides not matched to a gene: 9. CDR3 DNA sequence: TGTGCCTGGAGTGGGTTGGAAGCGGGGGGCCCCTACAATGAGCAGTTCTTC. Its translation is CAWSGLEAGGPYNEQFF.

Ten or more counts support this clone. The rearrangement uses TRBV28 and TRBJ1-2; 12 positions match TRBD1. The germline gives CDR1 MDHEN, CDR2 SYDVKM. This CDR3 has 17 amino acids. Unmatched junction bases numbered 13, after V lost 7 bases and J lost 4 bases. The CDR3 protein is CASTPFAGQGASYGYTF. Written as DNA, the CDR3 is TGTGCCAGCACCCCTTTTGCGGGACAGGGGGCCTCCTATGGCTACACCTTC.

CDR3 sequence reads: CASSPVAGGDNSPLHF. The CDR3 coding sequence is TGTGCCAGCTCACCGGTAGCTGGGGGCGATAATTCACCCCTCCACTTT. The genes are TRBV18 and TRBJ1-6; TRBD1 is a possible D gene (6 bases). Germline-derived CDR1 and CDR2 are KGHSH and LQKENI. There are 16 residues in the CDR3. The V gene lost 3 bases and the J gene lost 5 bases, with 14 bases spanning the gap.

V and J are TRBV10-2 and TRBJ1-1; TRBD1 might be the D (5 bases). Trimming took 3 bases from V and 6 from J, leaving 8 bases between them. Germline assignment: CDR1 WSHSY and CDR2 SAAADI. The CDR3 has 12 residues. CDR3 region: CASSEMGPEAFF. In DNA, the CDR3 is TGCGCCAGCAGTGAAATGGGGCCTGAAGCTTTCTTT.

The rearrangement joins TRBV7-2 to TRBJ1-6, with D possibly being TRBD1 (5 bases). CDR3 length equals 14 residues. Trimming cost V 5 bases and J 9 bases, with 14 bases left between them. CDR1 and CDR2 from the germline V gene are SGHTA and FQGNSA. The CDR3, as DNA: TGTGCCAGCAGCCGCGGGGCCCAGGGTTCACCCCTCCACTTT. Translation: CASSRGAQGSPLHF.

The chain links TRBV10-3 to TRBJ2-3; possibly TRBD2 for D (6 bases). From germline, CDR1 is ENHRY and CDR2 SYGVKD. The CDR3 length is 13 residues. Trimming took off 1 base at V and 9 bases at J, with 11 bases between the two ends. CDR3 residues: CAISELEAGTQYF. The CDR3 DNA sequence: TGTGCCATCAGTGAGTTAGAGGCGGGGACGCAGTATTTT.

The V and J genes are TRBV19 and TRBJ1-1, with 7 bases fitting TRBD1. Germline assignment: CDR1 LNHDA and CDR2 SQIVND (reference sequence). The CDR3 has 13 residues. V lost 3 bases, J lost 6 bases, and 4 bases stayed unmatched. CDR3 coding DNA: TGTGCCAGTAGTATGGAAGACAGGGCTGAAGCTTTCTTT. Its translation is CASSMEDRAEAFF.

This clone was seen just once. V usage is TRBV3-1 (or the pseudogene TRBV3-2) and J usage is TRBJ2-1, with 11 bases lining up with TRBD2. Germline V gene lookup returns CDR1 LGHDT and CDR2 YNNKEL (reference sequence). This CDR3 comprises 16 residues. J lost 9 bases, V lost 0 bases, and 7 bases had no gene match. The CDR3 loop reads CASSQDMVAGGREQFF. The CDR3 region has the DNA TGTGCCAGCAGCCAAGATATGGTAGCGGGGGGGCGTGAGCAGTTCTTC.

This clone appeared once. The chain links TRBV19 to TRBJ1-2; D perhaps matches TRBD1 (6 bases). V was pared by 3 bases and J by 4 bases, with 18 bases between. There are 16 residues in the CDR3. Per the germline V gene, CDR1 is LNHDA and CDR2 is SQIVND (reference sequence). The CDR3 region is CASSMSRGWRVYGYTF. The CDR3 DNA follows: TGTGCCAGTAGTATGAGCAGGGGTTGGCGAGTCTATGGCTACACCTTC.

This sequence joins TRBV10-1 and TRBJ2-3, with no clear D. The CDR3 spans 10 residues. The V end was cut by 10 bases, the J end by 2 bases, with 4 bases between. Germline V CDR1 and CDR2: WNHNN, SYGVQD (reference sequence). The CDR3 loop is CAKLTDTQYF. The CDR3 DNA reads as TGCGCCAAACTCACAGATACGCAGTATTTT.

The chain has TRBV18 and TRBJ1-6; 8 bases are shared with TRBD1. V lost 3 bases and J lost 8; bases outside the gene matches: 3. CDR3 size: 14 residues. The V gene's germline CDR1 is KGHSH and CDR2 LQKENI. CDR3 amino acids: CASSPQGADSPLHF. The CDR3 nucleotides read TGTGCCAGCTCACCCCAGGGGGCTGATTCACCCCTCCACTTT.

V gene TRBV29-1 combines with J gene TRBJ1-1; no clear D. Germline V CDR1 and CDR2: SQVTM, ANQGSEA. V was cut by 7 bases and J by 0 bases, with 15 bases left in between. The length of the CDR3 is 14 residues. Here the CDR3 reads CSAQLRGLNTEAFF. Written as DNA, the CDR3 is TGCAGCGCCCAGTTGCGGGGTTTGAACACTGAAGCTTTCTTT.

The chain has TRBV11-2 and TRBJ2-7; 7 nucleotides match TRBD2. Trimming removed 5 bases from V and 7 bases from J; junction bases left unmatched: 11. This CDR3 has 14 residues. Germline CDR1 SGHAT, CDR2 FQNNGV. CDR3 sequence: CASSPLGTTREQYF. CDR3 DNA sequence: TGTGCCAGCAGCCCCCTCGGGACTACTAGAGAGCAGTACTTC. Supplemented by reference TRBV11-2 and TRBJ2-7, the full variable domain reads EAGVAQSPRYKIIEKRQSVAFWCNPISGHATLYWYQQILGQGPKLLIQFQNNGVVDDSQLPKDRFSAERLKGVDSTLKIQPAKLEDSAVYLCASSPLGTTREQYFGPGTRLTVT.

V gene TRBV28 combines with J gene TRBJ1-4; weak D call: TRBD1 (6 bases). Germline-derived CDR1 and CDR2 are MDHEN and SYDVKM. Trimming took off 6 bases at V and 6 bases at J, with 14 bases between the two ends. The CDR3 extends over 14 amino acids. The DNA of the CDR3 is TGTGCCAGCAGCACGGGGGGCGGTGATGAAAAACTGTTTTTT. It yields the protein CASSTGGGDEKLFF.

This clone was observed once. This chain links TRBV5-1 with TRBJ2-1, with 9 nucleotides matching TRBD1. Trimming took 4 bases from V and 7 from J; bases not matched to a gene: 6. Germline V lookup: CDR1 SGHRS, CDR2 YFSETQ. The CDR3 has 14 residues. The CDR3 nucleotides are TGCGCCAGCAGCCTTTGGACAGGGGTGAATGAGCAGTTCTTC. This encodes CASSLWTGVNEQFF.

CDR3 protein: CSATTAYEQYF. CDR3 in DNA: TGCAGTGCCACGACTGCCTACGAGCAGTACTTC. The chain uses TRBV20-1 and TRBJ2-7; D is unresolved. CDR3 size: 11 residues. Germline CDR1 is DFQATT and CDR2 is SNEGSKA (reference sequence). V was shortened by 6 bases and J by 2 bases, with 8 bases between the two germline ends.

The chain combines TRBV10-3 with TRBJ1-2; TRBD1 matches 7 bases. V shed 0 bases and J 8 bases; nucleotides not matched to a gene: 6. In germline, CDR1 is ENHRY, CDR2 SYGVKD. There are 14 residues in the CDR3. For the CDR3, the DNA is TGTGCCATCAGTGAGTCTACCACAGGGGTCGGCTACACCTTC. The encoded protein is CAISESTTGVGYTF.

This rearrangement joins TRBV6-6 to TRBJ2-1; tentatively, D is TRBD2 (6 bases). Per germline, CDR1 MNHNY and CDR2 SVGAGI (reference sequence). The CDR3 has 14 residues. Between the trimmed V and J ends, which lost 3 bases and 4 bases, there was a span of 10 bases. The CDR3 reads CASSYSEGYNEQFF. In nucleotides, the CDR3 is TGTGCCAGCAGTTATTCGGAGGGATACAATGAGCAGTTCTTC.

The rearrangement joins TRBV7-2 to TRBJ2-7; 12 bases are a match to TRBD2. CDR1 is SGHTA and CDR2 is FQGNSA in the germline V gene. The CDR3 covers 15 residues. V gave up 5 bases and J gave up 3 bases; unmatched junction bases: 5. CDR3 in amino acids: CASSPGTSGYYEQYF. DNA of the CDR3: TGTGCCAGCAGCCCCGGGACTAGCGGGTACTACGAGCAGTACTTC.

The chain couples TRBV24-1 to TRBJ2-3, with TRBD2 matching 8 bases. The germline gives CDR1 KGHDR, CDR2 SFDVKD. The CDR3 is made up of 16 amino acids. The V gene end was trimmed by 4 bases and the J gene end by 0 bases; junction bases not matched to a gene: 5. The CDR3 bases are TGTGCCACCAGTGAACAAGCGGGGGTTAGCACAGATACGCAGTATTTT. Translating gives CATSEQAGVSTDTQYF.

The V gene is TRBV9, the J gene TRBJ2-7; 7 bases are shared with TRBD1. Germline V lookup: CDR1 SGDLS, CDR2 YYNGEE. The CDR3 runs 14 residues. J was trimmed by 0 bases and V by 4 bases; bases with no gene match: 4. The CDR3 is CASSRRDSSYEQYF. As DNA, the CDR3 is TGTGCCAGCAGCCGCCGGGACAGCTCCTACGAGCAGTACTTC.

This chain joins TRBV4-2 and TRBJ2-2; the D is unclear. The length of the CDR3 is 16 residues. The germline CDR1 and CDR2 sequences are LGHNA and YNFKEQ. Trimming left V 0 bases short and J 4 bases short, with 12 bases between. CDR3 DNA sequence: TGTGCCAGCAGCCAAGAGATAGCTGAGGTCACCGGGGAGCTGTTTTTT. This translates into CASSQEIAEVTGELFF.

The rearrangement links TRBV5-6 to TRBJ1-2, with 7 bases identical to TRBD1. The CDR3 totals 15 residues. V was clipped by 4 bases and J by 7 bases; unmatched bases: 13. The V gene's germline CDR1 is SGHDT and CDR2 YYEEEE. The CDR3 here is CASSLNRGASSGYTF. The CDR3 DNA sequence: TGTGCCAGCAGCCTGAACAGGGGTGCGAGTTCTGGCTACACCTTC.

The chain couples TRBV5-1 to TRBJ1-6, with D unclear. The CDR3 is 15 residues long. Per the germline V gene, CDR1 is SGHRS and CDR2 is YFSETQ. V lost 1 base to trimming and J lost 11 bases, with 16 bases between them. Written as DNA, the CDR3 is TGCGCCAGCAGCTTGAACAGCCCCTCAGGTGCACCCCTCCACTTT. Protein product: CASSLNSPSGAPLHF. Drawing the rest from reference TRBV5-1 and TRBJ1-6, the complete variable domain is KAGVTQTPRYLIKTRGQQVTLSCSPISGHRSVSWYQQTPGQGLQFLFEYFSETQRNKGNFPGRFSGRQFSNSRSEMNVSTLELGDSALYLCASSLNSPSGAPLHFGNGTRLTVT.

This clone was seen a single time. V is TRBV9 and J is TRBJ1-5; 9 positions agree with TRBD1. Germline V gene sequence: CDR1 SGDLS, CDR2 YYNGEE. The V segment lost 3 bases and the J segment 4 bases; nucleotides outside the gene matches: 2. The CDR3 has 14 amino acids. The CDR3 is CASSATGGNQPQHF. The CDR3 region has the DNA TGTGCCAGCAGCGCGACAGGGGGAAATCAGCCCCAGCATTTT. Drawing the rest from reference TRBV9 and TRBJ1-5, the complete variable domain is DSGVTQTPKHLITATGQRVTLRCSPRSGDLSVYWYQQSLDQGLQFLIQYYNGEERAKGNILERFSAQQFPDLHSELNLSSLELGDSALYFCASSATGGNQPQHFGDGTRLSIL.

The rearrangement joins TRBV18 to TRBJ2-7, with D perhaps matching TRBD1 (5 bases). Germline V lookup: CDR1 KGHSH, CDR2 LQKENI. Trimming removed 3 bases at V and 3 bases at J, with 6 bases between. The CDR3 loop spans 12 amino acids. CDR3 nucleotide sequence: TGTGCCAGCTCACCCGACAGCTACGAGCAGTACTTC. It codes for CASSPDSYEQYF.